This T cell receptor beta chain was found in a study of cytomegalovirus exposure and HLA in healthy donors. PCR was performed using 60 Vbeta and 13 Jbeta primers. Data came from immunoSEQ multiplex PCR; TCRdb stores just in-frame clones and leaves some out. The sample has over 150,000 clones, approximately 70% seen once; the top ten hold approximately 2.8%. V dropped 1 base and J dropped 4; count of bases not matched to a gene: 6. The CDR3 loop spans 15 amino acids. Germline V CDR1 and CDR2: LNHNV, YYDKDF (reference sequence). Study-wide points: According to an earlier analysis, most TCR beta V segments yielded productive rearrangements about 87% or about 30% of the time. Later analysis suggested most CMV-associated TCR beta chains were HLA-restricted.

This clone showed up just a few times. Antigen unknown. Sequences were obtained from PBMCs. The chain combines TRBV15 with TRBJ2-5; 7 positions match TRBD1. The sequence was collected from a woman in her thirties or forties in good health and CMV-seropositive. The CDR3 sequence is CATSRVDREGETQYF. CDR3 sequence (DNA): TGTGCCACCAGCAGAGTAGACAGGGAAGGAGAGACCCAGTACTTC.